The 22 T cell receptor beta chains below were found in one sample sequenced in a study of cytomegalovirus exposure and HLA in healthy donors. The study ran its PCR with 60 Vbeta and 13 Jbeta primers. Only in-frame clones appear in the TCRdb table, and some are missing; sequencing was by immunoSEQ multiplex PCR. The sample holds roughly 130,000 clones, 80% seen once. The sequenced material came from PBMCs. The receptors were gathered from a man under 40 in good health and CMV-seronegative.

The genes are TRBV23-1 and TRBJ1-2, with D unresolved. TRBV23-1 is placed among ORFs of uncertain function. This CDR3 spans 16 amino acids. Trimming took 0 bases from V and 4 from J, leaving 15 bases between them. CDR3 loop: CASSQSSSETGYGYTF. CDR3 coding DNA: TGCGCCAGCAGTCAATCAAGTTCGGAGACGGGCTATGGCTACACCTTC.

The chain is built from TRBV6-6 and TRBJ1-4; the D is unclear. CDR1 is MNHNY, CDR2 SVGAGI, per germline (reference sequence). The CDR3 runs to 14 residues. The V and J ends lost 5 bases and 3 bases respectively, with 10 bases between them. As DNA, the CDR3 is TGTGCCAGCAGTCCTACGGCGGCTAATGAAAAACTGTTTTTT. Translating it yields CASSPTAANEKLFF.

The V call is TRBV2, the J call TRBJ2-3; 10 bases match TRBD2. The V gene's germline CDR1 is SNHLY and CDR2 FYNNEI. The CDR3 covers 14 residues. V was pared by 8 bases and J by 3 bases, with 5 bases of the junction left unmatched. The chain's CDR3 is CASSSGRLTDTQYF. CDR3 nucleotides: TGTGCCAGCTCTAGCGGGAGATTGACAGATACGCAGTATTTT.

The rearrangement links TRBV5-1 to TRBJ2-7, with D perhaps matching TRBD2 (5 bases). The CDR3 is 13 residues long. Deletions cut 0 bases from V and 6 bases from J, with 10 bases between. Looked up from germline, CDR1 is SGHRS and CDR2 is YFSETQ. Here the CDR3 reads CASSLEPSTEQYF. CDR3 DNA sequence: TGCGCCAGCAGCTTGGAACCTAGCACCGAGCAGTACTTC.

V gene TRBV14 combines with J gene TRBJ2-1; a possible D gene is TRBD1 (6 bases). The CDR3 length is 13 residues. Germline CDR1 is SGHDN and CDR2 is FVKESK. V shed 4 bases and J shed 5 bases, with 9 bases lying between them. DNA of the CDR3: TGTGCCAGCAGCCTTGGACAGAACAATGAGCAGTTCTTC. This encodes CASSLGQNNEQFF.

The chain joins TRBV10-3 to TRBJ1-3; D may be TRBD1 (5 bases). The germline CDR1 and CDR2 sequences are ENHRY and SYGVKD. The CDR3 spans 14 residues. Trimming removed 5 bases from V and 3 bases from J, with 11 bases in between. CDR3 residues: CAISYDSNGNTIYF. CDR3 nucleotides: TGTGCCATCAGTTATGACAGTAATGGAAACACCATATATTTT.

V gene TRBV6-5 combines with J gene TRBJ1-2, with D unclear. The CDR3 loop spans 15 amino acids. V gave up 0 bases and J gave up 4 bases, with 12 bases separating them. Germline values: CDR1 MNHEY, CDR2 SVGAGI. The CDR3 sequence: CASSYSYQEGYGYTF. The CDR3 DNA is TGTGCCAGCAGTTACTCGTATCAGGAGGGCTATGGCTACACCTTC.

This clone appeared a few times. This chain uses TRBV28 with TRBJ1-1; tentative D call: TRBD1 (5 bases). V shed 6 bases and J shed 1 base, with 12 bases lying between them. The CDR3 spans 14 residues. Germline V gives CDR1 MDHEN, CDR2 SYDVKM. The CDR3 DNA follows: TGTGCCAGCAGCCCGGCGGGGGAGAACACTGAAGCTTTCTTT. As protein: CASSPAGENTEAFF.

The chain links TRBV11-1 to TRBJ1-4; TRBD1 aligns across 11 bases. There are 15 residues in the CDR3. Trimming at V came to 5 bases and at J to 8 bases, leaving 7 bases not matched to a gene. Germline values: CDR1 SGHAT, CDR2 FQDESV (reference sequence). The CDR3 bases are TGTGCCAGCAGCGAAGGACAGGGGGCTGACGAAAAACTGTTTTTT. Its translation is CASSEGQGADEKLFF.

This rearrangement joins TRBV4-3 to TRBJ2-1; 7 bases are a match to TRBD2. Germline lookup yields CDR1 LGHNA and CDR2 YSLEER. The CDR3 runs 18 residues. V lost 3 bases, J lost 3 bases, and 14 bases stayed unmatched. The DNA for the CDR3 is TGCGCCAGCAGCCAGACAACCGGGACTACCGATAACTACAATGAGCAGTTCTTC. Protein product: CASSQTTGTTDNYNEQFF.

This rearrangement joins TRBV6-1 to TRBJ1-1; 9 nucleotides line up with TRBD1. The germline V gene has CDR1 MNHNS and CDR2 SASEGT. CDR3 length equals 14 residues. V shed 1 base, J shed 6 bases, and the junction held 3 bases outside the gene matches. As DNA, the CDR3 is TGTGCCAGCAGTGAAGGGGACAGGGCCTCTGAAGCTTTCTTT. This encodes CASSEGDRASEAFF.

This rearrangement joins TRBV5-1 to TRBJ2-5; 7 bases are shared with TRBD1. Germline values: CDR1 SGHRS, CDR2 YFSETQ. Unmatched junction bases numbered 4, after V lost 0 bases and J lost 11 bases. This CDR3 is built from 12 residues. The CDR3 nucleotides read TGCGCCAGCAGCTTGGGACAGGGTCAGCAGTACTTC. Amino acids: CASSLGQGQQYF.

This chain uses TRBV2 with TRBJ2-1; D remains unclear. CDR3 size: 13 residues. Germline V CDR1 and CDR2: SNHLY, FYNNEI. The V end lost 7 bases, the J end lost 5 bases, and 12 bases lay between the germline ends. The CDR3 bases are TGTGCCAGCAAGAGTCGGTCAAACAATGAGCAGTTCTTC. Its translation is CASKSRSNNEQFF.

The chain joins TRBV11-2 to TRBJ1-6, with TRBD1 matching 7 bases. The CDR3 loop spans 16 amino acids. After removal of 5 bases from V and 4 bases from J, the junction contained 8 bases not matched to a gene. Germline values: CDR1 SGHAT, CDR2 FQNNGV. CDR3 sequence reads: CASSRRGRLYNSPLHF. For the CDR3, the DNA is TGTGCCAGCAGCCGTAGGGGGCGACTTTATAATTCACCCCTCCACTTT.

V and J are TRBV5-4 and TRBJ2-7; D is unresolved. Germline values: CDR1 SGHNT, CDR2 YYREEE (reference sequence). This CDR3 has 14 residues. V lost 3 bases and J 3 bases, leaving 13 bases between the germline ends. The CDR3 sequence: CASSSKADLYEQYF. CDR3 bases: TGTGCCAGCAGCTCGAAGGCGGATCTCTACGAGCAGTACTTC.

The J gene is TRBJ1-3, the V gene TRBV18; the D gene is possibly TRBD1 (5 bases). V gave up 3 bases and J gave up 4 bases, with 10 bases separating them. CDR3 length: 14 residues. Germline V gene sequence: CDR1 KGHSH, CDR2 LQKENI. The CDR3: CASSPPGNGNTIYF. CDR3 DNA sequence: TGTGCCAGCTCACCGCCAGGGAACGGAAACACCATATATTTT.

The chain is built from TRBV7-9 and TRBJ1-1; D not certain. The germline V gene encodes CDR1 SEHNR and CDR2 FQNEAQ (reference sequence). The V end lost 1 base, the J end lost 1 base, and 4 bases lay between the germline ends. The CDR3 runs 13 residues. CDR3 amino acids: CASSLGANTEAFF. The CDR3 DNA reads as TGTGCCAGCAGCTTAGGGGCGAACACTGAAGCTTTCTTT.

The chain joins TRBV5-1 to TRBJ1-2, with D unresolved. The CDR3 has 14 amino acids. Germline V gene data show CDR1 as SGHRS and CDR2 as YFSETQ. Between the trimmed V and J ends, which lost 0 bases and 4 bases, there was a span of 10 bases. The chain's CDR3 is CASSLVLSGYGYTF. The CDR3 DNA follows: TGCGCCAGCAGCTTGGTTTTATCGGGCTATGGCTACACCTTC.

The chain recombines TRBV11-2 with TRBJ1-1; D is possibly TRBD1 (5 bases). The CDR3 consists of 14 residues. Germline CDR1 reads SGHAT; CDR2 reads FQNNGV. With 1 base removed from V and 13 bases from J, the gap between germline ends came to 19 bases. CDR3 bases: TGTGCCAGCAGCTTAGGAATGGGCAGGGTCGTTGTTTTCTTT. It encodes CASSLGMGRVVVFF.

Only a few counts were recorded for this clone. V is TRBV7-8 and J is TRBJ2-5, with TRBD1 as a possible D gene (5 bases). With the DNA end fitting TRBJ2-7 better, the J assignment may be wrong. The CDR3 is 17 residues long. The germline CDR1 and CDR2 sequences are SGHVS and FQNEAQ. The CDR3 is CASSLRRGRVSSYEQYF. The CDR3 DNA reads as TGTGCCAGCAGCCTCCGAAGGGGCAGGGTTAGCTCCTACGAGCAGTACTTC.

The CDR3 DNA reads TGTGCCGCAACAGGGGGTGACGAGCAGTACTTC. It specifies CAATGGDEQYF. The chain couples TRBV10-3 to TRBJ2-7; TRBD1 matches 8 bases. Germline-derived CDR1 and CDR2 are ENHRY and SYGVKD. With 11 bases clipped from V and 5 bases from J, the junction kept 5 bases outside the gene matches. The length of the CDR3 is 11 residues.

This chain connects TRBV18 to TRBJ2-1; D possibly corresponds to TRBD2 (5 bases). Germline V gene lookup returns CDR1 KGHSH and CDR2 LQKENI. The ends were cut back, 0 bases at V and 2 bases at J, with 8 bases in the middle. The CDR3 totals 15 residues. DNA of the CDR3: TGTGCCAGCTCACCACCGGGAGAAACCTACAATGAGCAGTTCTTC. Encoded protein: CASSPPGETYNEQFF.